One and the same sample provided the 5 T cell receptor beta chains below, sequenced in a study of identical twins. MiXCR was run by TCRdb on the 5' RACE reads, yielding one entry per CDR3 protein. The data show more than 1.5 million distinct CDR3 sequences, roughly a third seen once. The specimen was cord blood. Receptors originate from a newborn girl in good health.

This chain links TRBV20-1 with TRBJ2-3; D is possibly TRBD2 (5 bases). The V end lost 5 bases, the J end lost 2 bases, and 17 bases lay between the germline ends. The V gene's germline CDR1 is DFQATT and CDR2 SNEGSKA (reference sequence). CDR3 length: 15 amino acids. The DNA for the CDR3 is TGCAGTGCTCCAGACTACTTATCTGTCACAGATACGCAGTATTTT. This translates into CSAPDYLSVTDTQYF.

This rearrangement joins TRBV7-2 to TRBJ1-6, with D tentatively TRBD1 (5 bases). The CDR3 is 16 amino acids. The germline V gene has CDR1 SGHTA and CDR2 FQGNSA. The V end lost 0 bases, the J end lost 7 bases, and 13 bases lay between the germline ends. The CDR3 region is CASSLALTVPNSPLHF. CDR3 DNA sequence: TGTGCCAGCAGCTTAGCCCTGACAGTCCCCAATTCACCCCTCCACTTT.

V and J are TRBV19 and TRBJ2-7; TRBD1 might be the D (6 bases). This CDR3 has 13 residues. Germline-derived CDR1 and CDR2 are LNHDA and SQIVND (reference sequence). Trimming took off 5 bases at V and 3 bases at J, with 11 bases between the two ends. The CDR3 region is CASSSAGDYEQYF. The CDR3 DNA sequence: TGTGCCAGTAGTTCGGCAGGGGACTACGAGCAGTACTTC. Full variable domain (missing parts from reference TRBV19 and TRBJ2-7): DGGITQSPKYLFRKEGQNVTLSCEQNLNHDAMYWYRQDPGQGLRLIYYSQIVNDFQKGDIAEGYSVSREKKESFPLTVTSAQKNPTAFYLCASSSAGDYEQYFGPGTRLTVT.

This clonotype was observed a few times. The chain recombines TRBV7-2 with TRBJ1-1; D is unresolved. V lost 0 bases and J 8 bases, leaving 7 bases between the germline ends. Germline V gene sequence: CDR1 SGHTA, CDR2 FQGNSA. CDR3 length: 12 amino acids. CDR3 sequence: CASSLAGIEAFF. The CDR3 DNA sequence: TGTGCCAGCAGCTTAGCGGGAATCGAAGCTTTCTTT.

Notes on this clonotype: Germline is not matched at one junction end, which may reflect a read error. J is TRBJ1-1 and V is TRBV12-3 or TRBV12-4, with D maybe TRBD1 (5 bases). This CDR3 region has 19 residues. The CDR3 loop is CASSPTVFGRAGSDTKAFF. The CDR3, as DNA: TGTGCCAGCAGTCCAACGGTCTTTGGCAGGGCGGGGTCGGACACTAAAGCTTTCTTT.